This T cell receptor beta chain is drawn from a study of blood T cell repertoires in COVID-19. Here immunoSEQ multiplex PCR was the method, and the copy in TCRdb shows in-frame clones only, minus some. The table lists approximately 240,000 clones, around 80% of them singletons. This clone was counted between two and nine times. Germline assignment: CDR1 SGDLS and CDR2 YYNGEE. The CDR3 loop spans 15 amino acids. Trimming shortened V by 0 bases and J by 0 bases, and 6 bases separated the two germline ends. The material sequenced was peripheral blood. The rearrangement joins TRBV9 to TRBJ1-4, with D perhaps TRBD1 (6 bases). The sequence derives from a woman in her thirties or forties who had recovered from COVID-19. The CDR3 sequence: CASSVGQATNEKLFF. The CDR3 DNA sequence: TGTGCCAGCAGCGTAGGACAGGCAACTAATGAAAAACTGTTTTTT.